Below, 11 T cell receptor beta chains from the same sample are listed, as sequenced in a study of shared clonotypes between healthy human individuals. TCRdb keeps only in-frame clones here, not all; method: immunoSEQ multiplex PCR. The sample shows millions of clones, roughly 96% of them seen only once. Sequenced: naive CD4+ T cells sorted from blood. Subset denoted: CD45RA+ positively selected. The receptors here all came from a man aged 18 to 30 in good health.

The V call is TRBV2, the J call TRBJ2-2; D might be TRBD1 (6 bases). Trimming cost V 6 bases and J 8 bases, with 10 bases left between them. This CDR3 contains 12 residues. Germline lookup yields CDR1 SNHLY and CDR2 FYNNEI. The CDR3 loop reads CASSQGRGELFF. The CDR3 DNA sequence: TGTGCCAGCAGCCAGGGGAGAGGGGAGCTGTTTTTT. Based on the CDR3 plus reference TRBV2 and TRBJ2-2, the full variable domain is EPEVTQTPSHQVTQMGQEVILRCVPISNHLYFYWYRQILGQKVEFLVSFYNNEISEKSEIFDDQFSVERPDGSNFTLKIRSTKLEDSAMYFCASSQGRGELFFGEGSRLTVL.

V is TRBV4-3 and J is TRBJ2-1; 9 positions match TRBD2. V lost 5 bases, J lost 8 bases, and 10 bases stayed unmatched. The germline gives CDR1 LGHNA, CDR2 YSLEER. The CDR3 covers 15 residues. CDR3 sequence reads: CASSYSAGGPDEQFF. In nucleotides, the CDR3 is TGCGCCAGCAGCTATAGTGCGGGAGGGCCCGATGAGCAGTTCTTC.

This clone showed up just a few times. The chain has TRBV6-5 and TRBJ2-5, with 7 bases identical to TRBD1. The DNA end favors TRBJ2-7, so the J call may be wrong. The germline V gene encodes CDR1 MNHEY and CDR2 SVGAGI. This CDR3 is built from 14 residues. The CDR3 coding sequence is TGTGCCAGCAGTTACTCCGGGACAGCGTACGAGCAGTACTTC. Its protein product is CASSYSGTAYEQYF.

The chain recombines TRBV30 with TRBJ2-5; D perhaps matches TRBD2 (6 bases). V lost 2 bases and J lost 5, with 12 bases in between. The CDR3 extends over 13 amino acids. Germline CDR1 is GTSNPN and CDR2 is SVGIG (reference sequence). DNA of the CDR3: TGTGCCTGGAGTATGCGGGACTCGGAGACCCAGTACTTC. Protein product: CAWSMRDSETQYF.

The chain couples TRBV4-3 to TRBJ2-1; tentatively, D is TRBD2 (6 bases). Per the germline V gene, CDR1 is LGHNA and CDR2 is YSLEER. V dropped 4 bases and J dropped 0 bases, with 13 bases sitting between them. The CDR3 is 16 amino acids. CDR3 amino acids: CASSPLLAVSYNEQFF. The CDR3 bases are TGCGCCAGCAGCCCCCTCTTAGCGGTCTCCTACAATGAGCAGTTCTTC.

There are many counts of this clone. The genes are TRBV30 and TRBJ1-4; no clear D gene. Trimming cost V 0 bases and J 7 bases, with 9 bases left between them. The CDR3 spans 13 residues. Germline CDR1 and CDR2: GTSNPN and SVGIG (reference sequence). This CDR3 reads CAWSVKRGEKLFF. The CDR3 region has the DNA TGTGCCTGGAGTGTTAAACGGGGTGAAAAACTGTTTTTT.

The chain couples TRBV10-3 to TRBJ1-1; 9 bases fit TRBD1. The CDR3 spans 15 residues. Germline V gene lookup returns CDR1 ENHRY and CDR2 SYGVKD. V lost 6 bases to trimming and J lost 1 base; unmatched junction nucleotides: 6. The CDR3 DNA sequence: TGTGCCATCAGCCGTACGACAGGGGGGAACACTGAAGCTTTCTTT. This sequence encodes CAISRTTGGNTEAFF.

V gene TRBV5-1 combines with J gene TRBJ2-1, with 9 bases matching TRBD1. The CDR3 sequence is 15 residues long. From germline, CDR1 is SGHRS and CDR2 YFSETQ. The V gene end was trimmed by 0 bases and the J gene end by 10 bases; junction bases not matched to a gene: 8. The CDR3 protein is CASSLEGQGGREQFF. CDR3 nucleotides: TGCGCCAGCAGCTTGGAGGGACAGGGCGGTCGGGAGCAGTTCTTC.

This clone was seen only once. The rearrangement links TRBV6-5 to TRBJ2-7; TRBD2 matches at 8 bases. Germline CDR1 MNHEY, CDR2 SVGAGI. V trimming: 7 bases; J trimming: 0 bases; junction bases outside the gene matches: 5. The CDR3 is made up of 14 amino acids. The DNA for the CDR3 is TGTGCCAGCACCTCAGGGACTAGCTCCTACGAGCAGTACTTC. Amino acid sequence: CASTSGTSSYEQYF.

V is TRBV30 and J is TRBJ2-3, with TRBD2 identical over 10 bases. Per the germline V gene, CDR1 is GTSNPN and CDR2 is SVGIG (reference sequence). CDR3 length: 16 amino acids. Losses at the gene ends were 0 bases for V and 4 bases for J; bases not matched to a gene: 7. In DNA form, the CDR3 reads TGTGCCTGGAGTGTGGGGCTAGCGGGAGCTTCAGATACGCAGTATTTT. Residues: CAWSVGLAGASDTQYF.

The chain uses TRBV6-1 and TRBJ2-7; D possibly corresponds to TRBD2 (6 bases). With 7 bases removed from V and 0 bases from J, the gap between germline ends came to 16 bases. The germline CDR1 and CDR2 sequences are MNHNS and SASEGT. The CDR3 runs 15 residues. The CDR3 here is CASIKDSGDSYEQYF. The CDR3 region has the DNA TGTGCCAGCATCAAGGATTCGGGGGACTCCTACGAGCAGTACTTC.